Sequencing of this TCR beta chain was carried out in a study of T cells expressing NK-cell markers. About the research overall: Sequencing covered eight donors, seven HCMV-seropositive and one seronegative.

From the 5' RACE reads, TCRdb lists one entry per CDR3 protein and no DNA. The ten most abundant clones cover 5% to 5.5% of a sample with fewer than 400,000 distinct CDR3 sequences. The CDR3 runs to 14 residues. The germline V gene has CDR1 LGHNA and CDR2 YNFKEQ. As regards this clonotype: The antigen remains unidentified.

Study results and limitations: Top CD8+ clonotypes included the dominant CD3+CD56+NKG2C+ clonotypes in 5 or 6 donors. The CD3+CD56-NKG2C+ fraction of a handful of donors was also led by these clonotypes. What remained unclear was the HCMV specificity of expanded NKG2C+ T cell clones.

The TCR was taken from a man aged 18 to 69 in good health. The chain links TRBV4-2 to TRBJ1-3; the TRBD1 assignment by TCRdb is unverifiable without DNA. Specimen: blood T cells: a sorted CD56 or NKG2C T cell subset, CD4+ or CD8+ T cells, or bulk PBMC T cells (not recorded which). The CDR3 loop is CASSHGRSGNTIYF.